The TCR beta chain described here comes from a study of cytomegalovirus exposure and HLA in healthy donors (TCRdb year 2017). A note on the overall study: According to a later analysis, one platform produced both the roughly 110 validation repertoires and the 550 to 800 repertoires of the first cohort. High-throughput TCR immunosequencing, statistical association of individual TCRs with disease status, and machine learning were combined to predict cytomegalovirus infection status. The study aimed to test whether cataloging public T cell receptors could reveal signatures of past pathogen exposure. Besides the first cohort of more than 650 subjects, a separate validation cohort made up of 90 to 150 different subjects was used. The paper's findings and limits, for the study overall: Three of the identified cytomegalovirus-associated TCR beta chains were confirmed in vitro to be specific for cytomegalovirus antigens. The validation cohort had no HLA typing available for a later analysis, so co-occurrence within that cohort was assessed over all 110 or so repertoires. According to the authors, the approach could potentially be generalized to other disease states and immunological phenotypes. Across donors, most TCR sequences were observed very rarely, whereas some public TCRs were present in many individuals. The classifier was reported to diagnose cytomegalovirus status with high specificity and sensitivity in both the original cohort and the validation cohort. In the study, 164 TCR beta chains were listed as associated with cytomegalovirus. Of the cluster scores, roughly 95% were above 0 in a later analysis, which found that TCRs clustered in the first cohort also tended to co-occur in the 130 or so validation repertoires.

The library came from the immunoSEQ multiplex PCR assay. The authors processed their data as follows. A statistical classification framework was developed to diagnose cytomegalovirus status using the catalog of TCR beta chain sequences. As stored in TCRdb, this immuneACCESS dataset retains in-frame rearrangements with V and J assigned. A fraction of the clones does not appear; measured against another copy, unresolved V genes explain less than half of the discrepancy, and the remainder lacks a known reason. V, J and clone size reflect that table, while D and trimming were determined from the DNA. This sample is represented by about 330,000 clones; 80% to 90% of them were singletons. The leading ten clones occupy 0.84% of the sample. Donors formed part of the validation cohort, which comprised 120 subjects and was distinct from the first cohort of under 800 subjects. In the case of this clone: It has no known antigen specificity. Nothing much larger sits one base from this clone, and base qualities are not available.

From the germline V gene, CDR1 is MNHEY and CDR2 is SVGAGI. Relative to germline, V is missing 1 base and J is missing 0 bases, with 5 bases of the junction outside any gene match. Reading from cysteine to phenylalanine, the CDR3 counts 16 amino acids. Only CDR3 DNA remains: 48 bases, in frame from the first base. Sequenced input: PBMCs. This receptor chain uses TRBV6-5 and TRBJ2-7; 8 bases in the middle match TRBD1. The TCR comes from a woman younger than 30 in good health and CMV-seronegative. The CDR3 in this case is CASSYYGQGSSYEQYF. The sequenced DNA is TGTGCCAGCAGTTACTACGGACAGGGCAGCTCCTACGAGCAGTACTTC.